This T cell receptor (beta chain) was recorded in a study of shared clonotypes between healthy human individuals. Naive CD8 cells comprised CD45RO-negative, CCR7-positively selected cells, excluding terminally differentiated effector memory CD45RA+ cells. Germline V CDR1 and CDR2: SGDLS, YYNGEE. V was trimmed by 4 bases and J by 4 bases, leaving 18 bases between them. The CDR3 has 16 amino acids. Clones were read by immunoSEQ multiplex PCR, and TCRdb kept only the in-frame ones, dropping some. The sample yields 2 million to 2.5 million clones, about 93% seen once. Study results and limitations: The naive CD4 repertoires of a handful of donors were compared, and about 5% of clonotypes were shared.

As to this clone: The antigen remains undetermined.

The TCR was taken from a man between 18 and 29 years old in good health. Some clones in this sample may be carry-over from other donors' samples. Sequenced: naive CD8+ T cells from PBMCs. The chain joins TRBV9 to TRBJ2-4; TRBD2 might be the D (6 bases). This CDR3 reads CASSPGGQGGKNIQYF. CDR3 DNA: TGTGCCAGCAGCCCGGGTGGGCAGGGAGGAAAAAACATTCAGTACTTC.